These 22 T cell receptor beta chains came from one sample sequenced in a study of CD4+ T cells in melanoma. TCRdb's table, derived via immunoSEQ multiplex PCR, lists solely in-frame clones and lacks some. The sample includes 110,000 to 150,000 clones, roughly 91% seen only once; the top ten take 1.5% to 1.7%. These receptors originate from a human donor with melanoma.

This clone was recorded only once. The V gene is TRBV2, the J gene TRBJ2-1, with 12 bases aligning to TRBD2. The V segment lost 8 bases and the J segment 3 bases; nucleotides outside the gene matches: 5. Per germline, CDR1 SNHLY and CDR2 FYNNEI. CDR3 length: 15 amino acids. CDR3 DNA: TGTGCCAGCTCGACTAGCGGGGGCCTCTACAATGAGCAGTTCTTC. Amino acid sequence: CASSTSGGLYNEQFF.

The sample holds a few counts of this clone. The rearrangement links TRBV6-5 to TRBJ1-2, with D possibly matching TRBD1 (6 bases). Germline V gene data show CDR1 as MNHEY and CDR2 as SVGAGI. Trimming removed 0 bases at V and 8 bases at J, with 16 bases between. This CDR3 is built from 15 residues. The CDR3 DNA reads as TGTGCCAGCAGTTACTCGGGGACATTCTCGGGAGGCTACACCTTC. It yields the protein CASSYSGTFSGGYTF.

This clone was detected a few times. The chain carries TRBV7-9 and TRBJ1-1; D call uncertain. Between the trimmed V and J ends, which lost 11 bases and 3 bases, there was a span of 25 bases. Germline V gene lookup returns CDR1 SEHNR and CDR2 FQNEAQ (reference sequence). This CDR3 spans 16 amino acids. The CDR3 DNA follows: TGTGCCGGCGTTGCGGGCCCGGGGTATGAGTACACTGAAGCTTTCTTT. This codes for CAGVAGPGYEYTEAFF.

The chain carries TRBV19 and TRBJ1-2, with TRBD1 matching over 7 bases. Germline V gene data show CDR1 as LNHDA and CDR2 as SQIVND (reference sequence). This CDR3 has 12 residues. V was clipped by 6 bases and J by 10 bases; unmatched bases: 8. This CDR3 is CASRLGTADYTF. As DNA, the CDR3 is TGTGCCAGTAGGTTAGGGACAGCGGACTACACCTTC.

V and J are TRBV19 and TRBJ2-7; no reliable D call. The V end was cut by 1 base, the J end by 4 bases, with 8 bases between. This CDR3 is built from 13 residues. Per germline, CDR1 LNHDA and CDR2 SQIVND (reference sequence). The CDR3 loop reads CASSIGSAYEQYF. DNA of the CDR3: TGTGCCAGTAGTATAGGGTCCGCTTACGAGCAGTACTTC.

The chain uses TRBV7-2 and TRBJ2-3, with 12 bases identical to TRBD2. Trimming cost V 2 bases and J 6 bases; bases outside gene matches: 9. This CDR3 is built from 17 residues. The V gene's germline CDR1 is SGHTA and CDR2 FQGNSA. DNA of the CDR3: TGTGCCAGCAGCTTATTTGCTAGCGGGGGGGCGGTGGATACGCAGTATTTT. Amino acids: CASSLFASGGAVDTQYF.

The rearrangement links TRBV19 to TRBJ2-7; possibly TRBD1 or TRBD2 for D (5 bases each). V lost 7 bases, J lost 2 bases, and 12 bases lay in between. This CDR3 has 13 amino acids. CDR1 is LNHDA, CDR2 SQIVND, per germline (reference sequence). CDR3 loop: CASNQGPTYEQYF. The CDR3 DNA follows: TGTGCCAGTAATCAGGGACCAACCTACGAGCAGTACTTC. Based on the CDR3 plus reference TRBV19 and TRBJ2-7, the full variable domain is DGGITQSPKYLFRKEGQNVTLSCEQNLNHDAMYWYRQDPGQGLRLIYYSQIVNDFQKGDIAEGYSVSREKKESFPLTVTSAQKNPTAFYLCASNQGPTYEQYFGPGTRLTVT.

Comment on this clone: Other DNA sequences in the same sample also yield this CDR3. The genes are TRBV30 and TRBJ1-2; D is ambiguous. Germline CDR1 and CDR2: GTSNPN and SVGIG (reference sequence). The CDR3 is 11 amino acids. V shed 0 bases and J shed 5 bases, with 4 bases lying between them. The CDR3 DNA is TGTGCCTGGAGTGTAGGATATGGCTACACCTTC. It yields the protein CAWSVGYGYTF.

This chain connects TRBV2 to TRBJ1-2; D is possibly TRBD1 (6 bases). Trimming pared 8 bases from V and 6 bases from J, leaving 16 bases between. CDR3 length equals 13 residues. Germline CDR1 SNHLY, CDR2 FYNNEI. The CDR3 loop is CASRYLRTDGYTF. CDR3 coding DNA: TGTGCCAGCCGTTACTTAAGGACAGATGGCTACACCTTC.

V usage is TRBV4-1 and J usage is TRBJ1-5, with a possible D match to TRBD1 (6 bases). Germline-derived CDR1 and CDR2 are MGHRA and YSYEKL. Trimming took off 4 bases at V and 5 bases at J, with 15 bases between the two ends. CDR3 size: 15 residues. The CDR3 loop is CASSRPDSRDQPQHF. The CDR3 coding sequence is TGCGCCAGCAGCCGCCCGGACAGTCGGGATCAGCCCCAGCATTTT.

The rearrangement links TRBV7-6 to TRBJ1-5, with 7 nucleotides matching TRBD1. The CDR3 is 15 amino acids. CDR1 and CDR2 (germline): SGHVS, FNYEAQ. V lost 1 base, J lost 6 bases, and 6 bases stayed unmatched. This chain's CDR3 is CASSLEQGYSQPQHF. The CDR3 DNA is TGTGCCAGCAGCTTAGAACAGGGGTATAGTCAGCCCCAGCATTTT.

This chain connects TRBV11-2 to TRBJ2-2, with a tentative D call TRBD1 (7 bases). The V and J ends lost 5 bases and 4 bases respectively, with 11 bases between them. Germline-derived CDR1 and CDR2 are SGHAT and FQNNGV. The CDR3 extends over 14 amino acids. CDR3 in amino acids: CASSGGGVTGELFF. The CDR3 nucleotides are TGTGCCAGCAGCGGAGGGGGCGTCACCGGGGAGCTGTTTTTT.

This CDR3 is CASSLATWGATHTDTQYF. Written as DNA, the CDR3 is TGTGCCAGCAGCTTAGCTACTTGGGGGGCCACCCACACAGATACGCAGTATTTT. The chain uses TRBV7-2 and TRBJ2-3; D is perhaps TRBD1 or TRBD2 (6 bases each). Trimming left V 0 bases short and J 2 bases short, with 18 bases between. The CDR3 extends over 18 amino acids. Germline-derived CDR1 and CDR2 are SGHTA and FQGNSA.

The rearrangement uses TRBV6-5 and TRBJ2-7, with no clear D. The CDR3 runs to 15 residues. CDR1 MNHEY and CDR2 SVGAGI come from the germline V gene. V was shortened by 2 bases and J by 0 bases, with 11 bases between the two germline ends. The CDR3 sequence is CASSYARVGSYEQYF. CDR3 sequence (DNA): TGTGCCAGCAGTTACGCTAGGGTCGGCTCCTACGAGCAGTACTTC.

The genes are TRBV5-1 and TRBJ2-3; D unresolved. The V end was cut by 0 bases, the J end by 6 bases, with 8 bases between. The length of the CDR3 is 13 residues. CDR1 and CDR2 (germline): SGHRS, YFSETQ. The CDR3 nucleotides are TGCGCCAGCAGCTTGGTTGCCGAGGATACGCAGTATTTT. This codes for CASSLVAEDTQYF.

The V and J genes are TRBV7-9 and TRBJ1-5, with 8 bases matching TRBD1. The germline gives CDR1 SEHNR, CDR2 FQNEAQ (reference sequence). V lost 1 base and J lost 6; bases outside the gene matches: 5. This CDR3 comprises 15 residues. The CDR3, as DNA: TGTGCCAGCAGCTTAGGGCAGGGGGCAGGTCAGCCCCAGCATTTT. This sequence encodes CASSLGQGAGQPQHF.

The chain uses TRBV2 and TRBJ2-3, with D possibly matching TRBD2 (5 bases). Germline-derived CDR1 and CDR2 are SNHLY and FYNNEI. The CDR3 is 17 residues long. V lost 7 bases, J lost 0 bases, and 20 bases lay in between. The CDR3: CASNGRGLLGSTDTQYF. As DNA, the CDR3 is TGTGCCAGCAACGGGCGAGGGCTATTAGGAAGCACAGATACGCAGTATTTT.

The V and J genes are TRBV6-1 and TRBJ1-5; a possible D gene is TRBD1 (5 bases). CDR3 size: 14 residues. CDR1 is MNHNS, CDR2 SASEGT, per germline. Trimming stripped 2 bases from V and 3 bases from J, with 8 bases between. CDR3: CASSEQQDNQPQHF. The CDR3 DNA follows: TGTGCCAGCAGTGAACAACAGGACAATCAGCCCCAGCATTTT.

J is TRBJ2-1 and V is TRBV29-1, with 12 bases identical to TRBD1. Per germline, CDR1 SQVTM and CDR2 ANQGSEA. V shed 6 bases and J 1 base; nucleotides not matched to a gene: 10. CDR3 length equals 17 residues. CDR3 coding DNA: TGCAGCGTGCTGGACCGGGACAGGGGGCTTTCCTACAATGAGCAGTTCTTC. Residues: CSVLDRDRGLSYNEQFF.

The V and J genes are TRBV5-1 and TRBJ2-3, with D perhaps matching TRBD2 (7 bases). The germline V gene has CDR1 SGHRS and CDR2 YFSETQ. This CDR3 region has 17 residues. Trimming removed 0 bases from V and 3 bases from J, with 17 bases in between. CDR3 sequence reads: CASSLVDRGAWTDTQYF. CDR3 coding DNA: TGCGCCAGCAGCTTGGTGGATCGGGGGGCTTGGACAGATACGCAGTATTTT.

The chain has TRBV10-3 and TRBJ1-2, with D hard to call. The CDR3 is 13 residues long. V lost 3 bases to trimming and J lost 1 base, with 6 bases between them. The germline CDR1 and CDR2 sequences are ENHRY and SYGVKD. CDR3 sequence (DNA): TGTGCCATCAGTGATCAGGTTAACTATGGCTACACCTTC. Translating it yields CAISDQVNYGYTF.

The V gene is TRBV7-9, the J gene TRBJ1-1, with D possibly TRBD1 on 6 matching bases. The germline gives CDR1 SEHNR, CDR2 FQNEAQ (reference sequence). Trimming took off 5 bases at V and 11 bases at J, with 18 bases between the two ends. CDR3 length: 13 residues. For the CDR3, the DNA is TGTGCCAGCAGCGAATCCGTTTTCGGGGGCGCTTTCTTT. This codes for CASSESVFGGAFF. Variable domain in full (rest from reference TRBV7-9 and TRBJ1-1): DTGVSQNPRHKITKRGQNVTFRCDPISEHNRLYWYRQTLGQGPEFLTYFQNEAQLEKSRLLSDRFSAERPKGSFSTLEIQRTEQGDSAMYLCASSESVFGGAFFGQGTRLTVV.